Given below is one T cell receptor (beta chain) in context. The sample is drawn from a study of blood T cell repertoires in COVID-19. Study summary: Donors in the United States, Italy and Spain gave samples during acute or convalescent COVID-19.

The authors' processing: Amplification with reference gene primers provided the estimates of nucleated cell counts. The table came from immunoSEQ multiplex PCR; TCRdb's copy has only in-frame clones and leaves some out. The DNA gave D and trimming, while V, J and clone size come from that table. Counted here are approximately 300,000 clones, over 75% occurring once; the ten biggest clones make up more than 3%. This CDR3 is 13 amino acids long. The V and J ends lost 3 bases and 6 bases respectively, with 11 bases between them. This TCR derives from a woman aged 45-65 years with active or convalescent COVID-19. The chain uses TRBV12-3 or TRBV12-4 and TRBJ1-1, with D perhaps matching TRBD1 (6 bases). Sequencing used peripheral blood. The CDR3 DNA sequence: TGTGCCAGCAGTTTGGCGGGGGGCGCTGAAGCTTTCTTT. Its translation: CASSLAGGAEAFF.